The T cell receptor (beta chain) described here comes from a study of blood T cell repertoires in COVID-19. Germline loops: CDR1 SGDLS, CDR2 YYNGEE. The CDR3 covers 14 residues. V was trimmed by 0 bases and J by 8 bases, leaving 14 bases between them. Sequencing used immunoSEQ multiplex PCR; TCRdb keeps in-frame clones, though not all of them. The sample lists 150,000 to 200,000 clones, 80% to 90% occurring once. This TCR was recovered from a man aged 55 to 69 with acute or convalescent COVID-19. The sequencing sample was made of peripheral blood. The chain is built from TRBV9 and TRBJ1-2; D remains unclear. The CDR3 DNA reads as TGTGCCAGCAGCGTAGCTGTGGCCCAGAGGGGCTACACCTTC. It is translated as CASSVAVAQRGYTF.